This T cell receptor (beta chain) was sequenced during a study of tumor-infiltrating lymphocytes in primary liver carcinoma. Points from the study as a whole: The study found a significantly higher top-250-clone fraction in tumors than in blood (p = 0.039).

This CDR3 is 15 amino acids long. V gave up 1 base and J gave up 4 bases, with 13 bases separating them. CDR1 is SGHRS and CDR2 is YFSETQ in the germline V gene. Investigators took RNA and DNA out together from 20-30 mg of unsorted bulk tissue. Details on this clonotype: The antigen remains unidentified.

Making TCR beta cDNA involved roughly 500 ng total RNA and a constant-region primer. Slightly modified ARM-PCR, run as three nested multiplex PCR rounds, produced the TCR beta libraries. Each of the first two PCR rounds ran around 10 cycles with TRBV1-TRBV30 forward and C-beta reverse primers. TCRdb re-called the multiplex PCR reads with MiXCR, one entry per CDR3 protein. In the table there are about 110,000 distinct CDR3 sequences, roughly 85% of which are singletons. The sample consisted of liver tumor tissue from sampling region 3. Subset described: tumor region T3, left-lateral pole. J is TRBJ2-3 and V is TRBV5-1; no definite D call. The sequence derives from a man aged 35 to 55 with primary liver carcinoma and hepatitis B virus infection. CDR3: CASSLSGAIADTQYF. The CDR3 nucleotides read TGCGCCAGCAGCTTGTCTGGAGCTATCGCAGATACGCAGTATTTT.